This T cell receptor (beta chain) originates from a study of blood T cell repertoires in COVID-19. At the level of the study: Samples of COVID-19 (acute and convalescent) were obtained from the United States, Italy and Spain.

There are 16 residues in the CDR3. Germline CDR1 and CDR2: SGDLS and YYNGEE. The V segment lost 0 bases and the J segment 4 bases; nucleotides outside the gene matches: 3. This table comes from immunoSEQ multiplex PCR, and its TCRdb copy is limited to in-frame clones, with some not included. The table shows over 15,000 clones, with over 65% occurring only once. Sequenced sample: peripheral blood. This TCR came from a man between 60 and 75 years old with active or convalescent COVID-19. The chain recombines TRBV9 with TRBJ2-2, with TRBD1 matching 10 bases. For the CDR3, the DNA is TGTGCCAGCAGCGTAGGGGGACAGGGGTCCACCGGGGAGCTGTTTTTT. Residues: CASSVGGQGSTGELFF.